Listed below are T cell receptor beta chains from one sample, sequenced in a study of technical replicates of blood from a few donors. Assay used: immunoSEQ multiplex PCR; TCRdb lists only in-frame clones, some missing. Found here are 90,000 to 100,000 clones, around 95% of them singletons; the top ten hold roughly 0.22%. The sample was T cells isolated from PBMCs. The receptors stem from a human donor in good health. Both conserved end residues are part of each CDR3.

length | J | V | CDR3
15 | TRBJ2-1 | TRBV19 | CASSIGLAGPNEQFF
16 | TRBJ2-5 | TRBV7-9 | CASSIGTGIGQETQYF
14 | TRBJ2-3 | TRBV10-3 | CATLRAAGTDTQYF
17 | TRBJ2-1 | TRBV5-4 | CASRMSPQGPLDNEQFF
17 | TRBJ2-5 | TRBV4-1 | CASSPPGGVDYQETQYF
15 | TRBJ2-3 | TRBV27 | CASSLLAGSTDTQYF
16 | TRBJ2-1 | TRBV5-1 | CASSSVTGNILDEQFF
14 | TRBJ1-4 | TRBV5-4 | CASSSHRGDEKLFF
20 | TRBJ2-1 | TRBV7-6 | CASSLRWGGIPGGSYNEQFF
13 | TRBJ1-2 | TRBV27 | CASSFPGSYGYTF
18 | TRBJ2-7 | TRBV7-9 | CASSPRGPTSGRFYEQYF
14 | TRBJ2-2 | TRBV6-5 | CASSYTVAPGELFF
15 | TRBJ2-7 | TRBV7-9 | CASRHGQGTVYEQYF
14 | TRBJ2-7 | TRBV6-1 | CASSEGPGTYEQYF
15 | TRBJ2-5 | TRBV11-3 | CASSLFFGPQETQYF
15 | TRBJ2-7 | TRBV18 | CASSPNPTRAYEQYF
14 | TRBJ2-5 | TRBV7-9 | CASEKAGYQETQYF
19 | TRBJ1-4 | TRBV5-1 | CASSFSRGGGSATNEKLFF
16 | TRBJ2-7 | TRBV6-6 | CASSYFLAGESHEQYF
14 | TRBJ1-5 | TRBV10-3 | CATALRTENQPQHF
14 | TRBJ2-7 | TRBV5-1 | CASSLTTGGYEQYF
13 | TRBJ2-3 | TRBV7-6 | CASGPSGSDTQYF
15 | TRBJ2-4 | TRBV28 | CASSFGGLTKNIQYF
12 | TRBJ2-1 | TRBV6-5 | CASSYGEGEQFF
17 | TRBJ1-5 | TRBV4-1 | CASSQNVLRGWNQPQHF
18 | TRBJ2-1 | TRBV11-2 | CASSLAVSALDPYNEQFF
14 | TRBJ2-7 | TRBV7-8 | CASSRTGTPYEQYF
13 | TRBJ2-5 | TRBV5-6 | CASRFGTVGTQYF
12 | TRBJ2-7 | TRBV7-9 | CASSLLADEQYF
14 | TRBJ1-4 | TRBV18 | CASSPGLNNEKLFF
13 | TRBJ1-1 | TRBV6-5 | CASFSGGLAEAFF
15 | TRBJ2-1 | TRBV10-3 | CAISGRQGGYNEQFF
15 | TRBJ2-1 | TRBV27 | CASSHTSSSYNEQFF
16 | TRBJ2-5 | TRBV18 | CASSPRQQGSGETQYF
13 | TRBJ2-1 | TRBV27 | CASSLGFSPEQFF
16 | TRBJ2-5 | TRBV14 | CASSQGQLRRQETQYF
14 | TRBJ2-1 | TRBV7-8 | CASSLGREYNEQFF
17 | TRBJ2-2 | TRBV4-2 | CASSQDQLAGGTGELFF
13 | TRBJ2-7 | TRBV6-6 | CASRRDSSYEQYF
14 | TRBJ2-5 | TRBV7-9 | CASSLGNGWETQYF
17 | TRBJ2-6 | TRBV5-1 | CASSLVATVSGANVLTF
15 | TRBJ2-1 | TRBV11-3 | CASTVLGQGHNEQFF
13 | TRBJ2-2 | TRBV19 | CASRTGKTGELFF
12 | TRBJ2-7 | TRBV7-8 | CASSPSPREQYF
16 | TRBJ2-7 | TRBV4-2 | CASSQAAGQGRGEQYF
13 | TRBJ2-1 | TRBV7-7 | CASSLGAGDEQFF
16 | TRBJ2-5 | TRBV5-1 | CASSLAYRGFEETQYF